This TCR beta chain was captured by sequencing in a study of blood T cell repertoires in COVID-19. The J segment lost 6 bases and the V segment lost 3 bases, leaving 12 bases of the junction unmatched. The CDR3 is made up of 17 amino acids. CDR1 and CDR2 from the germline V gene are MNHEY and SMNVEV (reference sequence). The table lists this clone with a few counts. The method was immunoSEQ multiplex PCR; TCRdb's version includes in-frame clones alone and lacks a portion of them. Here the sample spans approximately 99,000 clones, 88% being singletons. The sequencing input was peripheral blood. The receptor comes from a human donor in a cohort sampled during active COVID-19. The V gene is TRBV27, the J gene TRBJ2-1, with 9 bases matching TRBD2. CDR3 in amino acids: CASSLTPPREGANEQFF. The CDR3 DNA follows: TGTGCCAGCAGTTTGACCCCCCCGCGGGAGGGGGCCAATGAGCAGTTCTTC.